These 9 T cell receptor beta chains originate from one sample sequenced in a study of radiotherapy plus CTLA-4 blockade in lung cancer. Repertoires were generated with immunoSEQ multiplex PCR, while TCRdb's copy carries only in-frame clones and drops some. The table includes around 80,000 clones, 78% detected once. The specimen comprised peripheral blood, sampled from a patient treated with radiotherapy plus ipilimumab. The receptors come from a human donor with non-small cell lung cancer whose response to radiotherapy plus ipilimumab could not be evaluated. Some clones in this sample may be carry-over from other donors' samples.

There are a few counts of this clone. The rearrangement uses TRBV28 and TRBJ1-1; a possible D gene is TRBD1 (6 bases). Trimming cost V 4 bases and J 6 bases, with 21 bases left between them. CDR1 MDHEN and CDR2 SYDVKM come from the germline V gene. CDR3 length: 16 residues. The CDR3 nucleotides read TGTGCCAGCAGTTCGCCCGGGGGGCCAAGTTCCGCTGAAGCTTTCTTT. This translates into CASSSPGGPSSAEAFF.

The table lists this clone with a count of one. V is TRBV12-5 and J is TRBJ1-2; 10 nucleotides align to TRBD1. The V gene end was trimmed by 0 bases and the J gene end by 3 bases; junction bases not matched to a gene: 7. Germline assignment: CDR1 LGHNT and CDR2 FRNRAP. This CDR3 has 17 residues. The CDR3 is CASGLVLGQGGDYGYTF. The CDR3 nucleotides are TGTGCTAGTGGTTTGGTACTTGGACAGGGGGGGGACTATGGCTACACCTTC.

This chain uses TRBV5-1 with TRBJ1-2; TRBD1 might be the D (6 bases). This CDR3 has 14 amino acids. The germline gives CDR1 SGHRS, CDR2 YFSETQ. The V end lost 4 bases, the J end lost 8 bases, and 18 bases lay between the germline ends. The CDR3 coding sequence is TGCGCCAGCAGCCTCCTACAGGGAGAGGGGGGCTACACCTTC. Its translation: CASSLLQGEGGYTF.

The chain uses TRBV5-1 and TRBJ2-1, with 10 bases fitting TRBD2. V lost 3 bases to trimming and J lost 4 bases; unmatched junction nucleotides: 4. Germline V gene sequence: CDR1 SGHRS, CDR2 YFSETQ. This CDR3 comprises 15 residues. CDR3 nucleotide sequence: TGCGCCAGCAGCTACCGGACTAGCGGATACAATGAGCAGTTCTTC. This codes for CASSYRTSGYNEQFF.

The rearrangement joins TRBV30 to TRBJ1-1; D call uncertain. Trimming removed 0 bases from V and 4 bases from J, with 6 bases in between. There are 12 residues in the CDR3. Germline CDR1 is GTSNPN and CDR2 is SVGIG (reference sequence). For the CDR3, the DNA is TGTGCCTGGAGTGTCCTCCGCACTGAAGCTTTCTTT. Translating gives CAWSVLRTEAFF.

The gene calls are TRBV5-1 and TRBJ2-7, with TRBD1 as a possible D gene (5 bases). The V end lost 2 bases, the J end lost 1 base, and 10 bases lay between the germline ends. The germline CDR1 and CDR2 sequences are SGHRS and YFSETQ. The CDR3 runs to 14 residues. This CDR3 reads CASSFQGSSYEQYF. In DNA form, the CDR3 reads TGCGCCAGCAGCTTCCAGGGTTCGTCCTACGAGCAGTACTTC.

The chain employs TRBV7-8 and TRBJ2-7; possibly TRBD2 for D (6 bases). Germline V gene data show CDR1 as SGHVS and CDR2 as FQNEAQ. This CDR3 is built from 15 residues. Trimming took off 3 bases at V and 7 bases at J, with 19 bases between the two ends. CDR3 sequence (DNA): TGTGCCAGCAGCTTGGGGGACTCCTGGCTGGGAGAGCAGTACTTC. It is translated as CASSLGDSWLGEQYF.

The chain joins TRBV9 to TRBJ2-1; no firm D call. Deletions cut 0 bases from V and 4 bases from J, with 14 bases between. The CDR3 contains 16 residues. Germline CDR1 reads SGDLS; CDR2 reads YYNGEE. Written as DNA, the CDR3 is TGTGCCAGCAGCGTAGGGCCAGAGGTGGCGTACAATGAGCAGTTCTTC. This codes for CASSVGPEVAYNEQFF.

The chain carries TRBV9 and TRBJ1-2; maybe TRBD1 (5 bases). Germline values: CDR1 SGDLS, CDR2 YYNGEE. This CDR3 is 17 amino acids long. V dropped 0 bases and J dropped 3 bases, with 18 bases sitting between them. Here the CDR3 reads CASSVVGAMVEDYGYTF. CDR3 nucleotides: TGTGCCAGCAGCGTAGTAGGGGCAATGGTTGAGGACTATGGCTACACCTTC.